Each of the 27 T cell receptor beta chains below was sequenced from the same sample in a study of cytomegalovirus exposure and HLA in healthy donors. The data were produced by immunoSEQ multiplex PCR, yet TCRdb's version contains in-frame clones alone and is incomplete. Here the sample spans some 120,000 clones, 85% to 90% being singletons. Input material: PBMCs. These receptor sequences come from a woman aged 18-30 years in good health and CMV-seronegative.

The chain combines TRBV4-2 with TRBJ2-7; 11 nucleotides line up with TRBD2. Germline values: CDR1 LGHNA, CDR2 YNFKEQ. This CDR3 spans 18 amino acids. After removal of 0 bases from V and 1 base from J, the junction contained 8 bases not matched to a gene. CDR3 DNA sequence: TGTGCCAGCAGCCAAGAAGGTCTAGCGGGAGGCCGTTCCTACGAGCAGTACTTC. It codes for CASSQEGLAGGRSYEQYF.

The chain uses TRBV7-2 and TRBJ2-1; 8 nucleotides agree with TRBD2. The CDR3 is 16 residues long. Trimming cost V 5 bases and J 8 bases; bases outside gene matches: 14. CDR1 is SGHTA and CDR2 is FQGNSA in the germline V gene. The CDR3 DNA sequence: TGTGCCAGCAGCGCTGGGCCCGGGAGGGCCGATTATGAGCAGTTCTTC. It encodes CASSAGPGRADYEQFF.

V gene TRBV25-1 combines with J gene TRBJ2-3; TRBD2 matches at 8 bases. V lost 5 bases and J lost 2; bases outside the gene matches: 6. The CDR3 covers 15 residues. CDR1 MGHDK and CDR2 SYGVNS come from the germline V gene. The CDR3 loop is CASSSVAGNTDTQYF. CDR3 nucleotides: TGTGCCAGCAGTTCTGTAGCGGGAAACACAGATACGCAGTATTTT.

This clone was detected only a few times. Within the sample, other DNA sequences also encode this same CDR3. The rearrangement joins TRBV6-1 to TRBJ2-2; D unresolved. Germline V CDR1 and CDR2: MNHNS, SASEGT. This CDR3 has 14 residues. Trimming pared 1 base from V and 2 bases from J, leaving 5 bases between. The CDR3 is CASSEDSNTGELFF. DNA for the CDR3: TGTGCCAGCAGTGAAGACAGTAACACCGGGGAGCTGTTTTTT.

The chain is built from TRBV11-2 and TRBJ2-3; TRBD2 aligns across 10 bases. Trimming removed 3 bases from V and 2 bases from J; junction bases left unmatched: 5. Germline CDR1 and CDR2: SGHAT and FQNNGV. The CDR3 runs to 16 residues. Here the CDR3 reads CASSLRTSGNTDTQYF. The CDR3 nucleotides read TGTGCCAGCAGCTTGAGGACTAGCGGAAACACAGATACGCAGTATTTT. Drawing the rest from reference TRBV11-2 and TRBJ2-3, the complete variable domain is EAGVAQSPRYKIIEKRQSVAFWCNPISGHATLYWYQQILGQGPKLLIQFQNNGVVDDSQLPKDRFSAERLKGVDSTLKIQPAKLEDSAVYLCASSLRTSGNTDTQYFGPGTRLTVL.

The DNA for the CDR3 is TGCAGCATCGACAGGGGTTACACAGATACGCAGTATTTT. It translates to CSIDRGYTDTQYF. V and J are TRBV29-1 and TRBJ2-3; 8 positions match TRBD1. Germline V gives CDR1 SQVTM, CDR2 ANQGSEA. CDR3 size: 13 residues. V was pared by 8 bases and J by 2 bases, with 6 bases of the junction left unmatched.

This chain uses TRBV6-5 with TRBJ1-2; 8 nucleotides align to TRBD1. The CDR3 sequence is 16 residues long. CDR1 is MNHEY and CDR2 is SVGAGI in the germline V gene. V gave up 0 bases and J gave up 5 bases; unmatched junction bases: 8. The CDR3 is CASSYSSIQGVYGYTF. CDR3 nucleotides: TGTGCCAGCAGTTACTCGAGTATACAGGGGGTGTATGGCTACACCTTC.

The chain couples TRBV11-3 to TRBJ2-2; the D is unclear. V lost 5 bases to trimming and J lost 5 bases, with 18 bases between them. The germline gives CDR1 SGHNT, CDR2 YENEEA. This CDR3 is 16 amino acids long. CDR3 amino acids: CASSPIWSSLTGELFF. Here the CDR3 DNA reads TGTGCCAGCAGCCCCATATGGTCTAGTTTGACCGGGGAGCTGTTTTTT.

In this sample, this clone turned up once. The chain has TRBV12-5 and TRBJ2-3, with 7 bases that match TRBD1. From germline, CDR1 is LGHNT and CDR2 FRNRAP. After removal of 5 bases from V and 7 bases from J, the junction contained 15 bases not matched to a gene. The CDR3 consists of 16 residues. Written as DNA, the CDR3 is TGTGCTAGTGGTCCGACAGGGAGTGTGTTTGCCAATACGCAGTATTTT. Its translation: CASGPTGSVFANTQYF.

The V gene is TRBV7-4, the J gene TRBJ1-5; D might be TRBD1 (5 bases). V shed 3 bases and J shed 0 bases, with 9 bases lying between them. CDR1 is SGHVT, CDR2 SQSDAQ, per germline. This CDR3 is built from 15 residues. CDR3 sequence (DNA): TGTGCCAGCAGCTTCCAGACAGATAGCAATCAGCCCCAGCATTTT. This codes for CASSFQTDSNQPQHF.

The chain is built from TRBV19 and TRBJ2-7; 8 bases match TRBD2. Germline values: CDR1 LNHDA, CDR2 SQIVND (reference sequence). The CDR3 is made up of 14 amino acids. Unmatched junction bases numbered 6, after V lost 2 bases and J lost 6 bases. CDR3 sequence (DNA): TGTGCCAGTAGTATACGGGGGGGCCCAAGCGAGCAGTACTTC. Translating it yields CASSIRGGPSEQYF.

The chain joins TRBV27 to TRBJ2-1; the D is unclear. The CDR3 totals 12 residues. CDR1 MNHEY and CDR2 SMNVEV come from the germline V gene (reference sequence). Between the trimmed V and J ends, which lost 6 bases and 8 bases, there was a span of 11 bases. The CDR3 nucleotides are TGTGCCAGCAGCAAACTCCCCCATGAGCAGTTCTTC. This sequence encodes CASSKLPHEQFF.

This sequence joins TRBV5-1 and TRBJ2-1, with D possibly TRBD1 on 6 matching bases. The CDR3 loop spans 16 amino acids. Germline lookup yields CDR1 SGHRS and CDR2 YFSETQ. Deletions cut 4 bases from V and 3 bases from J, with 17 bases between. The CDR3 protein is CASSQFEDRRYNEQFF. The CDR3, as DNA: TGCGCCAGCAGCCAATTCGAAGACAGGCGCTACAATGAGCAGTTCTTC.

The chain uses TRBV27 and TRBJ2-2; D might be TRBD1 (6 bases). Germline V lookup: CDR1 MNHEY, CDR2 SMNVEV (reference sequence). Trimming pared 4 bases from V and 4 bases from J, leaving 16 bases between. The CDR3 runs to 16 residues. The CDR3: CASSSYREGGTGELFF. CDR3 in DNA: TGTGCCAGCAGTTCTTACAGGGAAGGTGGCACCGGGGAGCTGTTTTTT.

The chain links TRBV7-3 to TRBJ1-6; perhaps TRBD1 as D (6 bases). Germline lookup yields CDR1 SGHTA and CDR2 FQGTGA. This CDR3 is built from 15 residues. Trimming removed 0 bases from V and 8 bases from J, with 11 bases in between. The CDR3 coding sequence is TGTGCCAGCAGCTTAACCGTGAGGGGGTATTCACCCCTCCACTTT. Protein: CASSLTVRGYSPLHF.

This clone was detected once. This chain uses TRBV6-1 with TRBJ2-2, with 7 bases lining up with TRBD1. Germline values: CDR1 MNHNS, CDR2 SASEGT. The V segment lost 5 bases and the J segment 4 bases; nucleotides outside the gene matches: 4. This CDR3 is 14 amino acids long. The CDR3, as DNA: TGTGCCAGCAGTAGGGGACAGTTCACCGGGGAGCTGTTTTTT. This encodes CASSRGQFTGELFF.

This clone was detected once. Other nucleotide sequences from this sample produce the same CDR3. The gene calls are TRBV18 and TRBJ1-5, with 8 bases fitting TRBD1. The CDR3 loop spans 14 amino acids. The J segment lost 4 bases and the V segment lost 1 base, leaving 0 bases of the junction unmatched. The germline gives CDR1 KGHSH, CDR2 LQKENI. CDR3 amino acids: CASSPRQGNQPQHF. Here the CDR3 DNA reads TGTGCCAGCTCACCACGACAGGGGAATCAGCCCCAGCATTTT.

CDR3 amino acids: CASSDYPSGSNEQFF. The DNA of the CDR3 is TGTGCCAGCAGTGACTACCCTAGCGGGAGCAATGAGCAGTTCTTC. V usage is TRBV6-4 and J usage is TRBJ2-1, with 10 nucleotides matching TRBD2. Germline V CDR1 and CDR2: MRHNA, SNTAGT. Trimming at V came to 1 base and at J to 6 bases, leaving 3 bases not matched to a gene. This CDR3 has 15 amino acids.

This chain joins TRBV5-1 and TRBJ1-2; the D gene is possibly TRBD1 (6 bases). The CDR3 runs 15 residues. Per the germline V gene, CDR1 is SGHRS and CDR2 is YFSETQ. Trimming removed 0 bases at V and 5 bases at J, with 14 bases between. CDR3 loop: CASSLGGVTGYGYTF. The CDR3 DNA follows: TGCGCCAGCAGCTTGGGTGGAGTCACAGGGTATGGCTACACCTTC.

This rearrangement joins TRBV9 to TRBJ2-2; TRBD2 aligns across 9 bases. The CDR3 runs to 17 residues. J was trimmed by 0 bases and V by 1 base; bases with no gene match: 4. The germline CDR1 and CDR2 sequences are SGDLS and YYNGEE. The CDR3 sequence is CASSVPGLAANTGELFF. The CDR3 nucleotides read TGTGCCAGCAGCGTACCGGGACTAGCAGCGAACACCGGGGAGCTGTTTTTT. Using reference TRBV9 and TRBJ2-2 for the parts outside the CDR3, the full variable domain is DSGVTQTPKHLITATGQRVTLRCSPRSGDLSVYWYQQSLDQGLQFLIQYYNGEERAKGNILERFSAQQFPDLHSELNLSSLELGDSALYFCASSVPGLAANTGELFFGEGSRLTVL.

J is TRBJ2-7 and V is TRBV2; TRBD1 is a possible D gene (6 bases). V lost 4 bases to trimming and J lost 4 bases, with 17 bases between them. The length of the CDR3 is 15 residues. The germline gives CDR1 SNHLY, CDR2 FYNNEI. DNA of the CDR3: TGTGCCAGCAGTGCTTTGGCAGAGGGGGAATACGAGCAGTACTTC. It specifies CASSALAEGEYEQYF.

This clone occurred a few times. V and J are TRBV10-2 and TRBJ1-5; 8 bases are a match to TRBD1. V shed 6 bases, J shed 4 bases, and the junction held 5 bases outside the gene matches. The CDR3 is 14 residues long. Germline-derived CDR1 and CDR2 are WSHSY and SAAADI. The CDR3 protein is CASRAGQVNQPQHF. The CDR3 DNA reads TGCGCCAGCAGGGCGGGACAGGTTAATCAGCCCCAGCATTTT.

This clone was detected once. V usage is TRBV2 and J usage is TRBJ2-1, with D possibly matching TRBD2 (5 bases). CDR1 and CDR2 (germline): SNHLY, FYNNEI. Trimming took off 6 bases at V and 8 bases at J, with 20 bases between the two ends. The CDR3 length is 15 residues. CDR3: CASSLGPREYDEQFF. For the CDR3, the DNA is TGTGCCAGCAGCCTCGGGCCGAGGGAATACGATGAGCAGTTCTTC.

This chain links TRBV4-3 with TRBJ2-5; the D gene is possibly TRBD2 (6 bases). With 0 bases removed from V and 4 bases from J, the gap between germline ends came to 12 bases. The CDR3 is 15 residues long. The germline gives CDR1 LGHNA, CDR2 YSLEER. CDR3 in DNA: TGCGCCAGCAGCCAAGAGGAGGGAGAGGGAGAGACCCAGTACTTC. It yields the protein CASSQEEGEGETQYF.

V gene TRBV28 combines with J gene TRBJ2-7; D perhaps matches TRBD1 (5 bases). Germline loops: CDR1 MDHEN, CDR2 SYDVKM. V was cut by 7 bases and J by 1 base, with 17 bases left in between. The CDR3 runs to 15 residues. The DNA for the CDR3 is TGTGCCAGCATCCCCCCCAGGGTTGGGTCCTACGAGCAGTACTTC. Its protein is CASIPPRVGSYEQYF.

This rearrangement joins TRBV6-1 to TRBJ1-1; D gene ambiguous. Germline V gene data show CDR1 as MNHNS and CDR2 as SASEGT. The CDR3 has 13 amino acids. V lost 3 bases to trimming and J lost 3 bases, with 8 bases between them. The CDR3 region has the DNA TGTGCCAGCAGTGACGGAGTTTACACTGAAGCTTTCTTT. Amino acids: CASSDGVYTEAFF.

This clone has only one observation. V is TRBV5-6 and J is TRBJ1-2, with 9 bases fitting TRBD1. This CDR3 comprises 14 residues. Per germline, CDR1 SGHDT and CDR2 YYEEEE. V shed 0 bases, J shed 3 bases, and the junction held 0 bases outside the gene matches. The CDR3 spells CASSLGTGDYGYTF. CDR3 in DNA: TGTGCCAGCAGCTTGGGGACAGGGGACTATGGCTACACCTTC.